The next 25 T cell receptor beta chains were all read from a single sample in a study of cytomegalovirus exposure and HLA in healthy donors. The PCR had 60 Vbeta and 13 Jbeta primers. Clones were sequenced by immunoSEQ multiplex PCR, and TCRdb holds only the in-frame ones, with some missing. Of about 180,000 clones listed, around three quarters were seen once; the top ten hold 4.5% to 6%. Specimen: PBMCs. The origin of the receptors is a man in his forties or fifties in good health and CMV-seronegative.

This clone was seen more than once but under ten times. The V and J genes are TRBV4-3 and TRBJ1-4; possibly TRBD1 for D (5 bases). Trimming cost V 0 bases and J 1 base, with 12 bases left between them. CDR1 and CDR2 (germline): LGHNA, YSLEER. The CDR3 has 17 amino acids. The chain's CDR3 is CASSQDTGTGTNEKLFF. The CDR3 DNA reads TGCGCCAGCAGCCAAGATACAGGTACAGGAACTAATGAAAAACTGTTTTTT.

The DNA of the CDR3 is TGTGCCAGCAGCTTAGGCCTAGTGAGGGAGGATCAGCCCCAGCATTTT. Translated: CASSLGLVREDQPQHF. The J gene is TRBJ1-5, the V gene TRBV13; no reliable D call. This CDR3 is 16 amino acids long. Trimming took 0 bases from V and 5 from J, leaving 14 bases between them. Germline V gene data show CDR1 as PRHDT and CDR2 as FYEKMQ (reference sequence).

This clone was seen just once. The CDR3 spells CASSFPAGNYNEQFF. CDR3 nucleotide sequence: TGCGCCAGCAGCTTCCCTGCGGGGAACTACAATGAGCAGTTCTTC. This sequence joins TRBV5-1 and TRBJ2-1; possibly TRBD2 for D (6 bases). This CDR3 has 15 residues. CDR1 and CDR2 from the germline V gene are SGHRS and YFSETQ. Trimming took 2 bases from V and 3 from J, leaving 12 bases between them. The full variable domain, its missing parts supplied by reference TRBV5-1 and TRBJ2-1, is KAGVTQTPRYLIKTRGQQVTLSCSPISGHRSVSWYQQTPGQGLQFLFEYFSETQRNKGNFPGRFSGRQFSNSRSEMNVSTLELGDSALYLCASSFPAGNYNEQFFGPGTRLTVL.

This clone has only a few counts. The chain couples TRBV28 to TRBJ2-2; D call uncertain. The V end was cut by 3 bases, the J end by 2 bases, with 7 bases between. CDR1 and CDR2 (germline): MDHEN, SYDVKM. This CDR3 spans 14 amino acids. The CDR3 nucleotides read TGTGCCAGCAGTTTGCGCATCAACACCGGGGAGCTGTTTTTT. It specifies CASSLRINTGELFF.

The V gene is TRBV18, the J gene TRBJ1-6; the D gene is possibly TRBD1 (5 bases). Germline V gene lookup returns CDR1 KGHSH and CDR2 LQKENI. V lost 5 bases and J lost 8, with 22 bases in between. The CDR3 has 17 residues. The CDR3 sequence is CASSSSILGRADSPLHF. The CDR3 DNA follows: TGTGCCAGCTCATCCTCTATCTTGGGCAGGGCTGATTCACCCCTCCACTTT. Full variable domain (rest looked up from reference TRBV18 and TRBJ1-6): NAGVMQNPRHLVRRRGQEARLRCSPMKGHSHVYWYRQLPEEGLKFMVYLQKENIIDESGMPKERFSAEFPKEGPSILRIQQVVRGDSAAYFCASSSSILGRADSPLHFGNGTRLTVT.

The genes are TRBV19 and TRBJ2-5; 10 bases agree with TRBD1. Germline V gene sequence: CDR1 LNHDA, CDR2 SQIVND (reference sequence). CDR3 size: 16 residues. With 3 bases clipped from V and 2 bases from J, the junction kept 6 bases outside the gene matches. In DNA, the CDR3 is TGTGCCAGTAGTATTTTGAGGGACAGGGGACAAGAGACCCAGTACTTC. Translation: CASSILRDRGQETQYF.

The chain links TRBV5-6 to TRBJ2-3; D is undetermined. Germline CDR1 is SGHDT and CDR2 is YYEEEE. Trimming shortened V by 5 bases and J by 4 bases, and 11 bases separated the two germline ends. The CDR3 runs to 13 residues. CDR3 region: CASRIDFSDTQYF. Written as DNA, the CDR3 is TGTGCCAGCAGGATCGACTTCTCAGATACGCAGTATTTT.

V gene TRBV7-2 combines with J gene TRBJ2-7, with a possible D match to TRBD1 (6 bases). The V gene lost 0 bases and the J gene lost 6 bases, with 12 bases spanning the gap. CDR1 SGHTA and CDR2 FQGNSA come from the germline V gene. The CDR3 spans 14 residues. For the CDR3, the DNA is TGTGCCAGCAGCTTAGCCGGACAGCGGAGCGAGCAGTACTTC. Its protein product is CASSLAGQRSEQYF.

The V and J genes are TRBV5-5 and TRBJ1-3, with D possibly being TRBD1 (5 bases). From germline, CDR1 is SGHKS and CDR2 YYEKEE (reference sequence). V gave up 3 bases and J gave up 2 bases, with 12 bases separating them. CDR3 length: 15 residues. The CDR3 region has the DNA TGTGCCAGCAGCTACCCGGGACTGACTGGAAACACCATATATTTT. Residues: CASSYPGLTGNTIYF.

The chain is built from TRBV27 and TRBJ1-5; D gene ambiguous. Trimming pared 2 bases from V and 4 bases from J, leaving 6 bases between. The CDR3 has 13 residues. Germline CDR1 and CDR2: MNHEY and SMNVEV (reference sequence). The CDR3, as DNA: TGTGCCAGCAGTTTACGAGCGAATCAGCCCCAGCATTTT. Encoded protein: CASSLRANQPQHF.

The J gene is TRBJ2-3, the V gene TRBV7-6, with a weak D call TRBD1 (6 bases). Germline CDR1 SGHVS, CDR2 FNYEAQ. Deletions cut 1 base from V and 0 bases from J, with 14 bases between. The CDR3 is 17 residues long. The CDR3 region has the DNA TGTGCCAGCAGCTTAGATACCAGGGGAATTAGCACAGATACGCAGTATTTT. Translated: CASSLDTRGISTDTQYF.

V is TRBV9 and J is TRBJ2-1; maybe TRBD2 (5 bases). The V gene's germline CDR1 is SGDLS and CDR2 YYNGEE. The CDR3 spans 15 residues. Trimming left V 2 bases short and J 1 base short, with 10 bases between. The CDR3 spells CASSVGVGSYNEQFF. CDR3 bases: TGTGCCAGCAGCGTCGGGGTGGGATCCTACAATGAGCAGTTCTTC.

This clone was observed a handful of times. The rearrangement joins TRBV7-8 to TRBJ2-7; 8 nucleotides agree with TRBD2. J lost 1 base, V lost 2 bases, and 4 bases had no gene match. This CDR3 comprises 15 residues. Germline V gene lookup returns CDR1 SGHVS and CDR2 FQNEAQ. The CDR3 sequence: CASSLSQRESYEQYF. In DNA, the CDR3 is TGTGCCAGCAGCTTATCTCAGCGGGAGTCCTACGAGCAGTACTTC.

This chain connects TRBV4-3 to TRBJ1-2, with no clear D. Trimming left V 0 bases short and J 9 bases short, with 11 bases between. The CDR3 has 13 residues. Germline lookup yields CDR1 LGHNA and CDR2 YSLEER. CDR3 nucleotides: TGCGCCAGCAGCCAAGAAGGTGGGCAGAGCTACACCTTC. This gives the protein CASSQEGGQSYTF.

V and J are TRBV10-1 and TRBJ1-2; 8 nucleotides agree with TRBD1. The V gene's germline CDR1 is WNHNN and CDR2 SYGVQD (reference sequence). V lost 0 bases to trimming and J lost 0 bases; unmatched junction nucleotides: 3. This CDR3 is built from 16 residues. CDR3 in DNA: TGCGCCAGCAGTGAGTCCCCACAGGGGGCTAACTATGGCTACACCTTC. Translation: CASSESPQGANYGYTF.

This sequence joins TRBV6-5 and TRBJ2-7; possible D gene TRBD2, 6 bases. Germline V gene sequence: CDR1 MNHEY, CDR2 SVGAGI. Trimming removed 2 bases from V and 2 bases from J, with 16 bases in between. This CDR3 spans 16 amino acids. The CDR3 DNA is TGTGCCAGCAGTTACGAAATGGGGACGGGAGCCTACGAGCAGTACTTC. As protein: CASSYEMGTGAYEQYF.

The chain uses TRBV5-4 and TRBJ2-7; D is unclear. Trimming took off 0 bases at V and 5 bases at J, with 9 bases between the two ends. Germline assignment: CDR1 SGHNT and CDR2 YYREEE (reference sequence). The length of the CDR3 is 13 residues. CDR3 sequence (DNA): TGTGCCAGCAGCTTGGCAGGTACCGACGAGCAGTACTTC. Residues: CASSLAGTDEQYF.

The chain joins TRBV7-9 to TRBJ2-3, with D maybe TRBD1 (5 bases). V was cut by 3 bases and J by 0 bases, with 13 bases left in between. The germline V gene has CDR1 SEHNR and CDR2 FQNEAQ (reference sequence). The CDR3 extends over 16 amino acids. The CDR3 DNA follows: TGTGCCAGCAGCTTTTATACAGGATTGAGCACAGATACGCAGTATTTT. This translates into CASSFYTGLSTDTQYF. Combining the CDR3 with reference TRBV7-9 and TRBJ2-3 gives the whole variable domain DTGVSQNPRHKITKRGQNVTFRCDPISEHNRLYWYRQTLGQGPEFLTYFQNEAQLEKSRLLSDRFSAERPKGSFSTLEIQRTEQGDSAMYLCASSFYTGLSTDTQYFGPGTRLTVL.

This chain joins TRBV6-1 and TRBJ1-2; TRBD1 aligns across 7 bases. J was trimmed by 8 bases and V by 5 bases; bases with no gene match: 11. The CDR3 contains 14 residues. Germline CDR1 reads MNHNS; CDR2 reads SASEGT. In nucleotides, the CDR3 is TGTGCCAGCAGTCCGAAGGGACAGAGGAGCGGCTACACCTTC. This gives the protein CASSPKGQRSGYTF.

This clone was seen only a few times. The V and J genes are TRBV5-8 and TRBJ2-1; 11 nucleotides line up with TRBD2. The CDR3 runs to 14 residues. The J segment lost 6 bases and the V segment lost 6 bases, leaving 5 bases of the junction unmatched. Germline-derived CDR1 and CDR2 are SGHTS and YDEGEE. The CDR3 region is CASNIAGGVNEQFF. CDR3 nucleotide sequence: TGTGCCAGCAACATAGCGGGAGGGGTCAATGAGCAGTTCTTC.

The gene calls are TRBV19 and TRBJ2-5; TRBD2 aligns across 10 bases. Germline CDR1 is LNHDA and CDR2 is SQIVND (reference sequence). This CDR3 is 15 amino acids long. V gave up 4 bases and J gave up 2 bases; unmatched junction bases: 4. The CDR3 nucleotides read TGTGCCAGTAGTACCAGGACTAGCGGACAAGAGACCCAGTACTTC. Its translation: CASSTRTSGQETQYF.

For the CDR3, the DNA is TGTGCCAGCAGCGTGGGACTAGCGGGAGGGAAGACAGATACGCAGTATTTT. Amino acid sequence: CASSVGLAGGKTDTQYF. The chain recombines TRBV9 with TRBJ2-3; 16 nucleotides align to TRBD2. CDR1 and CDR2 from the germline V gene are SGDLS and YYNGEE. The CDR3 extends over 17 amino acids. Germline trimming cut 2 bases from V and 3 bases from J; bases unmatched to any gene: 3.

The rearrangement links TRBV5-1 to TRBJ2-3; 7 bases match TRBD2. The ends lost 0 bases at V and 6 bases at J; junction bases unmatched: 7. The CDR3 sequence is 15 residues long. The germline gives CDR1 SGHRS, CDR2 YFSETQ. The CDR3 loop reads CASSLGQRGIDTQYF. The CDR3 nucleotides are TGCGCCAGCAGCTTGGGCCAGCGGGGAATCGATACGCAGTATTTT.

This clone was picked up one time. The CDR3 spells CASSWTGDPYEQYF. DNA of the CDR3: TGTGCCAGCAGCTGGACAGGGGATCCCTACGAGCAGTACTTC. The genes are TRBV5-5 and TRBJ2-7, with TRBD1 matching 9 bases. The V gene end was trimmed by 3 bases and the J gene end by 2 bases; junction bases not matched to a gene: 3. The germline V gene has CDR1 SGHKS and CDR2 YYEKEE (reference sequence). The CDR3 has 14 amino acids.

The chain recombines TRBV30 with TRBJ1-2; 10 bases are a match to TRBD1. The CDR3 totals 15 residues. CDR1 is GTSNPN, CDR2 SVGIG, per germline (reference sequence). The J segment lost 5 bases and the V segment lost 3 bases, leaving 9 bases of the junction unmatched. CDR3 nucleotides: TGTGCCTGGAGGAGTCGGGACAGGGGACATTATGGCTACACCTTC. Translating it yields CAWRSRDRGHYGYTF.